This paragraph reports one T cell receptor (beta chain). What it recognizes is unknown. The CDR3 loop spans 14 amino acids. Germline V lookup: CDR1 SGHRS, CDR2 YFSETQ. With 0 bases clipped from V and 9 bases from J, the junction kept 4 bases outside the gene matches. The method was immunoSEQ multiplex PCR; TCRdb's version includes in-frame clones alone and lacks a portion of them. The table lists roughly 250,000 clones, 70% of them singletons. This entry comes from a study of cytotoxic CD8 clonotypes in ibrutinib-treated CLL. Study information: The group held more than 10 relapsed/refractory and 15 treatment-naive patients, with roughly 17 IGHV unmutated. Overall study findings and caveats: Public clonotypes (which were uncommon) either contracted or remained stable on treatment. Clonality increased with ibrutinib response but returned toward baseline at progression.

The origin of this receptor is a human donor with chronic lymphocytic leukemia. The chain employs TRBV5-1 and TRBJ2-1; TRBD1 aligns across 9 bases. The sample in question was PBMCs, obtained after 24 months of ibrutinib treatment. DNA of the CDR3: TGCGCCAGCAGCTTGGCCGGGACAGGGTCTGAGCAGTTCTTC. Amino acid sequence: CASSLAGTGSEQFF.